The 2 T cell receptor beta chains reported below all come from one sample, sequenced in a study of shared T cell receptors in the human thymus. Sequenced by immunoSEQ multiplex PCR; TCRdb stores in-frame clones only, minus some. The table includes hundreds of thousands of clones, approximately 87% detected once. Another study also made use of these data, one on human thymus T cells.

What was sequenced was thymocytes. The receptor source for this set is a boy less than two years old with a congenital heart defect.

This chain joins TRBV7-9 and TRBJ2-7; perhaps TRBD2 as D (6 bases). Trimming stripped 3 bases from V and 5 bases from J, with 11 bases between. In germline, CDR1 is SEHNR, CDR2 FQNEAQ (reference sequence). This CDR3 is built from 13 residues. CDR3 in amino acids: CASSLGGGDEQYF. In nucleotides, the CDR3 is TGTGCCAGCAGCTTGGGAGGAGGGGACGAGCAGTACTTC.

The chain couples TRBV28 to TRBJ2-1, with unresolved D. The CDR3 runs 11 residues. Germline V gene data show CDR1 as MDHEN and CDR2 as SYDVKM. V gave up 3 bases and J gave up 8 bases, with 5 bases separating them. CDR3 loop: CASSFGYEQFF. CDR3 nucleotide sequence: TGTGCCAGCAGTTTCGGGTATGAGCAGTTCTTC.